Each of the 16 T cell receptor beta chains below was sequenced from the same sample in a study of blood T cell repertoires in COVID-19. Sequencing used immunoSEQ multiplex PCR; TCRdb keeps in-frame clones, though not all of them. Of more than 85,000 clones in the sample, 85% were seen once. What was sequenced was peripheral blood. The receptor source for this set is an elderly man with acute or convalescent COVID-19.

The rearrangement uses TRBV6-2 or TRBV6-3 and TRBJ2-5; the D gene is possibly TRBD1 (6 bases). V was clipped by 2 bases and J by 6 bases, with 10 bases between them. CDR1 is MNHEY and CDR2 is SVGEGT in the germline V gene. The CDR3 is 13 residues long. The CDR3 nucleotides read TGTGCCAGCAGTTACCAGCAGGGGAAGACCCAGTACTTC. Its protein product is CASSYQQGKTQYF.

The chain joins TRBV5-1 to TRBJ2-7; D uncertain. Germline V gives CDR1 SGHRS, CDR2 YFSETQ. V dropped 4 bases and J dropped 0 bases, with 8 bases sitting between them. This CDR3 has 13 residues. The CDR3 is CASSVTPSYEQYF. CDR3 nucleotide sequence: TGCGCCAGCAGCGTAACACCCTCCTACGAGCAGTACTTC.

CDR3: CASSLTSGRAITGELFF. The CDR3 DNA follows: TGTGCCAGCAGCCTGACTAGCGGGAGGGCCATCACCGGGGAGCTGTTTTTT. V is TRBV6-4 and J is TRBJ2-2, with 14 bases lining up with TRBD2. The junction had 7 bases not matched to a gene; V was cut back by 6 bases and J by 4 bases. The CDR3 runs 17 residues. CDR1 and CDR2 from the germline V gene are MRHNA and SNTAGT.

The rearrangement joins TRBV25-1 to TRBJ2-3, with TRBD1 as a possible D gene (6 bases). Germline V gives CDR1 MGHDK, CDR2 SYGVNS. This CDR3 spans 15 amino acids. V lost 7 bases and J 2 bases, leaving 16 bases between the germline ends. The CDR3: CASTPAGAPTDTQYF. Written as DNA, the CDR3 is TGTGCCAGCACCCCCGCAGGGGCGCCCACAGATACGCAGTATTTT.

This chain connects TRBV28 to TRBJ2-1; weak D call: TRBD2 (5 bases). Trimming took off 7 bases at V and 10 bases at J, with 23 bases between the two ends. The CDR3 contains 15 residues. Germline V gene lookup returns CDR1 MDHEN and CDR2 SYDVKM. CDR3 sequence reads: CASTRTRGLIGEQFF. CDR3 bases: TGTGCCAGCACCCGTACACGGGGTTTGATTGGGGAGCAGTTCTTC.

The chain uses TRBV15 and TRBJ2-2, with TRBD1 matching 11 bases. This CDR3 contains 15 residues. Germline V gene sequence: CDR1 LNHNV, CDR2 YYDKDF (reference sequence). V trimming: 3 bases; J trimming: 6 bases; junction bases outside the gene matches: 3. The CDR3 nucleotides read TGTGCCACCAGCAGGGGGGGACAGGGGGCCGGGGAGCTGTTTTTT. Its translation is CATSRGGQGAGELFF.

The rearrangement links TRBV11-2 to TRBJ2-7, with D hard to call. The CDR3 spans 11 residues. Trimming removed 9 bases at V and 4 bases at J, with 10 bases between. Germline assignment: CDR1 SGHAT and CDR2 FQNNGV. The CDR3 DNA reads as TGTGCCAGTTCCCGCGGATACGAGCAGTACTTC. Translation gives CASSRGYEQYF.

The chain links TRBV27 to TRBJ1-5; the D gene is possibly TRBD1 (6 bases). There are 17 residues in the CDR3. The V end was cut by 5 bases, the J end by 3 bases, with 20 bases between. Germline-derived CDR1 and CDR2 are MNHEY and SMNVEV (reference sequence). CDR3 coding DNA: TGTGCCAGCAGTAAAATACAGGGACAAGGAGTCAATCAGCCCCAGCATTTT. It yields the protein CASSKIQGQGVNQPQHF.

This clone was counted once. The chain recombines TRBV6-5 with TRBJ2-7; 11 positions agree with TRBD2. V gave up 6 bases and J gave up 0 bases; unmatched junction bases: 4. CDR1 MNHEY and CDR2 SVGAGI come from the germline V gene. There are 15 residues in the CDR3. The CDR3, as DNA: TGTGCCAGCAGCGCAACTAGCGGGAGCTCCTACGAGCAGTACTTC. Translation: CASSATSGSSYEQYF.

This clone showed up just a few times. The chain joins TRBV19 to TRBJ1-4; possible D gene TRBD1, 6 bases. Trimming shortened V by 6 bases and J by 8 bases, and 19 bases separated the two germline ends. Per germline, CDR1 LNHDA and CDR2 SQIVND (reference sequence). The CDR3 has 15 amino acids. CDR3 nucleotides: TGTGCCAGTAGCGACGGGGCAGGGGCAAACGAAAAACTGTTTTTT. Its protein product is CASSDGAGANEKLFF.

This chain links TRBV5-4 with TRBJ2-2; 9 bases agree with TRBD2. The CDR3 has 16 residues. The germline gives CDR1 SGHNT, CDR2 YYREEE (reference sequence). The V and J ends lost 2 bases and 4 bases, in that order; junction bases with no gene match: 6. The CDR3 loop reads CASSLGAGGPTGELFF. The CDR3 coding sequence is TGTGCCAGCAGCTTAGGAGCGGGAGGCCCCACCGGGGAGCTGTTTTTT.

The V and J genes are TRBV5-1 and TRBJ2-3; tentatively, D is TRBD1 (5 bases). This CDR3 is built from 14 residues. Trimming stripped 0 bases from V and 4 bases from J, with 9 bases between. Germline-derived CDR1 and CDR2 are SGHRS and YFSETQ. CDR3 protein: CASSLEGVADTQYF. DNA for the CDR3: TGCGCCAGCAGCTTGGAAGGGGTGGCAGATACGCAGTATTTT.

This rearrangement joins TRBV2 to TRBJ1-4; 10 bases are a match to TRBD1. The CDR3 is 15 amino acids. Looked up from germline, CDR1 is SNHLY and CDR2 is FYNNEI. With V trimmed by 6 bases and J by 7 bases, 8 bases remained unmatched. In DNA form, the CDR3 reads TGTGCCAGCAGCAAGACAGGGGGCGAGTTTGAAAAACTGTTTTTT. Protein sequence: CASSKTGGEFEKLFF. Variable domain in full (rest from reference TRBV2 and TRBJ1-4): EPEVTQTPSHQVTQMGQEVILRCVPISNHLYFYWYRQILGQKVEFLVSFYNNEISEKSEIFDDQFSVERPDGSNFTLKIRSTKLEDSAMYFCASSKTGGEFEKLFFGSGTQLSVL.

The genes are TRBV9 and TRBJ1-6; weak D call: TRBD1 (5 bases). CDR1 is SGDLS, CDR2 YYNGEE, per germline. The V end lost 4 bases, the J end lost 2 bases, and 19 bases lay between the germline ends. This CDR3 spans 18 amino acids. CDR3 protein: CASSLRDSGPPYNSPLHF. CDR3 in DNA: TGTGCCAGCAGCCTCCGGGACTCAGGCCCCCCCTATAATTCACCCCTCCACTTT. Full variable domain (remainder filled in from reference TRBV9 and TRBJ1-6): DSGVTQTPKHLITATGQRVTLRCSPRSGDLSVYWYQQSLDQGLQFLIQYYNGEERAKGNILERFSAQQFPDLHSELNLSSLELGDSALYFCASSLRDSGPPYNSPLHFGNGTRLTVT.

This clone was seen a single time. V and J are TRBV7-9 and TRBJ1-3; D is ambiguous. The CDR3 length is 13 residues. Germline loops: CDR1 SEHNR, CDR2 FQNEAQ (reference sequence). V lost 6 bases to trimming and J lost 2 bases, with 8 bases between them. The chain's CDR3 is CASSLDTGNTIYF. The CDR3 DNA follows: TGTGCCAGCAGTCTCGACACTGGAAACACCATATATTTT.

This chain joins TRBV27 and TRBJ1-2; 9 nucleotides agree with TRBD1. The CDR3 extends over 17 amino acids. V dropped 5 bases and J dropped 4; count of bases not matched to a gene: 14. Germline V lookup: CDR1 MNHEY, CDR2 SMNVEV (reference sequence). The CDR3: CASSLGTGPSVRYGYTF. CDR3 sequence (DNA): TGTGCCAGCAGTCTGGGGACAGGGCCTTCCGTTCGCTATGGCTACACCTTC.